This is a list of T cell receptor beta chains from one sample in a study of blood T cell repertoires in COVID-19. The data were produced by immunoSEQ multiplex PCR, yet TCRdb's version contains in-frame clones alone and is incomplete. This table has approximately 76,000 clones, 85% to 90% appearing once. Sequencing was done on a sample of peripheral blood. These receptor sequences come from a woman over 75 with active or convalescent COVID-19. CDR3s include the opening cysteine and the closing phenylalanine or tryptophan. The D gene is left open where the match is weak. Not all rows give a size; the values are once, few, many and, for expanded clones, a class.

clone_size	d_call	v_call	j_call	cdr3_aa	cdr3_nt
-	-	TRBV7-9	TRBJ1-1	CASTPARGSNTEAFF	TGTGCCAGCACCCCGGCCCGGGGTTCGAACACTGAAGCTTTCTTT
-	-	TRBV4-3	TRBJ1-2	CASSQDLGSGYTF	TGCGCCAGCAGCCAAGATCTGGGGAGCGGCTACACCTTC
-	TRBD1	TRBV2	TRBJ1-6	CASFPGTGRTLHF	TGTGCCAGTTTTCCCGGGACAGGGAGGACCCTCCACTTT
-	-	TRBV7-2	TRBJ1-5	CASSLGRERNQPQHF	TGTGCCAGCAGCTTAGGAAGGGAGAGGAATCAGCCCCAGCATTTT
-	-	TRBV7-2	TRBJ1-6	CASSLVHTGAGNSPLHF	TGTGCCAGCAGCTTAGTTCATACAGGAGCGGGTAATTCACCCCTCCACTTT
-	-	TRBV28	TRBJ1-2	CASSLTVRGGYTF	TGTGCCAGCAGTTTAACTGTAAGGGGTGGCTACACCTTC
-	-	TRBV4-3	TRBJ2-7	CASSQDYREAYEQYF	TGCGCCAGCAGCCAAGATTACAGGGAAGCCTACGAGCAGTACTTC
-	TRBD1	TRBV11-2	TRBJ2-1	CASSFQTGGRNEQFF	TGTGCCAGCAGCTTCCAGACAGGGGGGCGCAATGAGCAGTTCTTC
-	-	TRBV6-5	TRBJ1-3	CASSPIRGGNTIYF	TGTGCCAGCAGCCCCATTAGGGGGGGAAACACCATATATTTT
-	TRBD1	TRBV3-1/TRBV3-2	TRBJ1-2	CASSQTYGTGVSGYTF	TGTGCCAGCAGCCAAACTTATGGGACAGGGGTATCTGGCTACACCTTC
-	-	TRBV15	TRBJ1-1	CATSRALENTEAFF	TGTGCCACCAGCAGAGCACTCGAGAACACTGAAGCTTTCTTT
-	TRBD1	TRBV30	TRBJ1-3	CAWSGSTGDHISGNTIYF	TGTGCCTGGAGTGGATCAACAGGGGACCATATCTCTGGAAACACCATATATTTT
-	-	TRBV6-2/TRBV6-3	TRBJ2-6	CASSYGGSGANVLTF	TGTGCCAGCAGTTACGGCGGCTCTGGGGCCAACGTCCTGACTTTC
once	TRBD1	TRBV19	TRBJ1-2	CASSYPRGTDYGYTF	TGTGCCAGTAGTTACCCCCGAGGGACAGACTATGGCTACACCTTC
once	TRBD1	TRBV30	TRBJ1-1	CAWRGTGYTEAFF	TGTGCCTGGAGGGGGACAGGGTACACTGAAGCTTTCTTT
-	TRBD1	TRBV19	TRBJ1-2	CASSSGGSRGYTF	TGTGCCAGTAGTTCAGGGGGTTCGCGCGGCTACACCTTC
-	TRBD2	TRBV10-2	TRBJ2-7	CASSATSGGLGEQYF	TGCGCCAGCAGCGCAACTAGCGGGGGGTTAGGCGAGCAGTACTTC
-	-	TRBV19	TRBJ2-7	CASSKSSAGEQYF	TGTGCCAGTAGTAAAAGCTCTGCGGGCGAGCAGTACTTC
few	-	TRBV27	TRBJ1-1	CASSLRGQNTEAFF	TGTGCCAGCAGTCTCAGGGGCCAGAACACTGAAGCTTTCTTT
-	TRBD1	TRBV7-9	TRBJ1-2	CASSPEEGARGYGYTF	TGTGCCAGCAGCCCAGAGGAGGGGGCGCGGGGCTATGGCTACACCTTC
-	-	TRBV7-9	TRBJ1-2	CASSPGEAGSFLDGYTF	TGTGCCAGCAGCCCCGGGGAGGCGGGGAGTTTTTTGGATGGCTACACCTTC
-	-	TRBV7-3	TRBJ2-1	CASSPLAASRNEQFF	TGTGCCAGCAGCCCTCTGGCCGCTAGTCGAAATGAGCAGTTCTTC
-	-	TRBV14	TRBJ1-1	CASSQRTPGETEAFF	TGTGCCAGCAGCCAGAGGACGCCCGGGGAAACTGAAGCTTTCTTT
-	TRBD1	TRBV6-2/TRBV6-3	TRBJ1-6	CASSYGQVNSPLHF	TGTGCCAGCAGTTATGGACAGGTGAATTCACCCCTCCACTTT
-	-	TRBV5-1	TRBJ2-2	CASSSGTSVNTGELFF	TGCGCCAGCAGCTCCGGGACATCCGTAAACACCGGGGAGCTGTTTTTT
-	-	TRBV19	TRBJ2-3	CASSIAGAGETGSTDTQYF	TGTGCCAGTAGTATAGCTGGGGCGGGTGAGACAGGCTCCACAGATACGCAGTATTTT
-	-	TRBV9	TRBJ2-2	CASERQNLAGELFF	TGTGCCAGCGAGCGGCAGAATCTGGCCGGGGAGCTGTTTTTT
-	-	TRBV2	TRBJ1-6	CASSATGSQNSPLHF	TGTGCCAGCAGCGCCACCGGGAGCCAGAATTCACCCCTCCACTTT
few	-	TRBV7-9	TRBJ1-1	CASSRGAQVAFF	TGTGCCAGCAGTCGGGGGGCGCAGGTGGCTTTCTTT
-	TRBD1	TRBV12-3/TRBV12-4	TRBJ2-7	CASYPGQGYEQYF	TGTGCCAGCTACCCGGGACAGGGCTACGAGCAGTACTTC
few	-	TRBV11-2	TRBJ1-1	CASSSPPGWGNTEAFF	TGTGCCAGCAGCTCGCCCCCAGGGTGGGGTAACACTGAAGCTTTCTTT
-	-	TRBV28	TRBJ1-4	CASTLEGKLFF	TGTGCCAGCACCCTGGAGGGAAAACTGTTTTTT
-	-	TRBV30	TRBJ2-5	CAWSVSAGGLHVSYLQETQYF	TGTGCCTGGAGTGTTTCGGCAGGAGGCCTCCATGTATCATATTTACAAGAGACCCAGTACTTC
-	-	TRBV9	TRBJ2-7	CASSVGPISDEQYF	TGTGCCAGCAGCGTAGGGCCCATTAGCGACGAGCAGTACTTC
-	-	TRBV7-2	TRBJ1-5	CASSQDAQGNQPQHF	TGTGCCAGCAGCCAAGATGCGCAGGGGAATCAGCCCCAGCATTTT
once	-	TRBV3-1/TRBV3-2	TRBJ1-4	CASSHVDIPLNEKLFF	TGTGCCAGCAGCCATGTAGATATCCCCCTTAATGAAAAACTGTTTTTT
-	-	TRBV6-5	TRBJ1-1	CASTQSGGNTEAFF	TGTGCCAGCACTCAGTCCGGGGGAAACACTGAAGCTTTCTTT
-	-	TRBV9	TRBJ1-5	CASTRSGGAEQPQHF	TGTGCCAGCACCCGTAGCGGTGGGGCGGAACAGCCCCAGCATTTT
-	TRBD1	TRBV19	TRBJ1-1	CASRGQGMNTEAFF	TGTGCCAGTAGGGGACAGGGAATGAACACTGAAGCTTTCTTT
-	-	TRBV5-5	TRBJ1-4	CASSPDTEKLFF	TGTGCCAGCAGTCCGGACACCGAAAAACTGTTTTTT
-	-	TRBV7-2	TRBJ2-2	CASSLRGPNTGELFF	TGTGCCAGCAGCTTACGGGGTCCGAACACCGGGGAGCTGTTTTTT
-	-	TRBV10-3	TRBJ1-1	CAIRGVAEAFF	TGTGCCATCAGAGGGGTGGCTGAAGCTTTCTTT
-	-	TRBV24-1	TRBJ1-6	CATSDFGQKKFYNSPLHF	TGTGCCACCAGTGATTTTGGGCAGAAAAAGTTCTATAATTCACCCCTCCACTTT
-	-	TRBV7-9	TRBJ2-3	CASSLDGRQGTDTQYF	TGTGCCAGCAGCTTAGATGGTCGACAGGGCACAGATACGCAGTATTTT
-	-	TRBV7-2	TRBJ1-1	CASSLLRSSSNAEAFF	TGTGCCAGCAGCTTACTTCGGTCGTCGTCCAACGCTGAAGCTTTCTTT
-	TRBD1	TRBV7-9	TRBJ2-7	CASSPTGAHYEQYF	TGTGCCAGCAGCCCGACAGGGGCCCATTACGAGCAGTACTTC
once	TRBD2	TRBV3-1/TRBV3-2	TRBJ2-7	CASSPTSGEIYEQYF	TGTGCCAGCAGCCCGACTAGCGGGGAAATCTACGAGCAGTACTTC
-	-	TRBV5-1	TRBJ2-7	CASTPSPGYEQYF	TGCGCCAGCACCCCTTCGCCCGGGTACGAGCAGTACTTC
-	TRBD1	TRBV30	TRBJ2-1	CAGQGQWGNEQFF	TGTGCCGGACAGGGTCAATGGGGCAATGAGCAGTTCTTC